This entry features one T cell receptor (beta chain) sequence. Its antigen remains undetermined. Nothing much larger sits one base from this clone, and base qualities are not available. CDR1 and CDR2 were assigned from the germline V gene (reference sequence) as SGHNT and YYREEE. V loses 1 base of germline sequence and J loses 5 bases, and the interval between the two ends is 13 bases. The CDR3, from cysteine to phenylalanine, totals 14 residues. Only the CDR3 region is kept as DNA, spanning 42 bases read in frame from base 1. Library creation used the immunoSEQ multiplex PCR assay. The study's own analysis went as follows. A statistical classification framework was built for diagnosing cytomegalovirus status from the catalog of TCR beta chain sequences. TCRdb stores this immuneACCESS table with in-frame sequences only. Part of the clones is absent; in the studies checked, under half of the shortfall reflects unresolved V genes, and no reason is known for the rest. The V and J calls and clone size are taken from that table; D and trimming were inferred from the DNA. For this sample the table gives over 250,000 clones, of which 70% to 90% were detected only once. The biggest ten clones account for 0.9% to 1.1% of the sample.

Separate from the roughly 660-subject first cohort, the validation cohort of some 130 subjects was the group to which the donors belonged. This sample was included in a study of cytomegalovirus exposure and HLA in healthy donors (dated by TCRdb to about 2017). Looking at the study overall: According to a later analysis, one platform produced both the roughly 110 validation repertoires and the roughly 640 repertoires of the first cohort. The aim of the study was to test whether cataloging public T cell receptors could identify signatures of past pathogen exposure. A separate validation cohort of approximately 120 different subjects was used in addition to the roughly 670-subject first cohort. To predict cytomegalovirus infection status, the study brought together high-throughput TCR immunosequencing, statistical association of individual TCRs with disease status, and machine learning. Overall study results and their limits: In both the original and validation cohorts, the classifier was reported to diagnose cytomegalovirus status with high specificity and sensitivity. While some public TCRs were present in many individuals, most TCR sequences turned up only very rarely across donors. A later analysis had no HLA typing for the validation cohort, so co-occurrence there was scored across all 110 or so repertoires. It was suggested by the authors that the approach could potentially be generalized to other disease states and immunological phenotypes. In vitro tests confirmed that a few of the cytomegalovirus-associated TCR beta chains recognize cytomegalovirus antigens. A later analysis found that TCRs clustered in the first cohort also tended to co-occur in the 120 validation repertoires, with 94% of cluster scores above 0. A total of 150 to 200 TCR beta chains were listed by the study as associated with cytomegalovirus.

This clonotype originated in a woman under 30 in good health and CMV-seronegative. The chain links TRBV5-4 with TRBJ2-7; TRBD1 is a possible D gene, resting on 6 matching bases. The sequencing sample was made of PBMCs. The CDR3 region reads CASSLLLGDNEQYF. The DNA is TGTGCCAGCAGCTTGTTGTTGGGGGACAACGAGCAGTACTTC.